The present TCR beta chain was sequenced within a study of cytomegalovirus exposure and HLA in healthy donors. Study-level results: It emerged from a later analysis that several of the most significant clusters appeared to be linked to common viral pathogens.

The CDR3 has 13 residues. Germline CDR1 SGHVS, CDR2 FNYEAQ. The ends lost 4 bases at V and 4 bases at J; junction bases unmatched: 3. Primers for the PCR totalled 60 Vbeta and 13 Jbeta. Some clones are missing from TCRdb's copy, which holds only in-frame ones; the method was immunoSEQ multiplex PCR. The sample includes 150,000 to 200,000 clones, around 90% of them seen just once. On this clone itself: What it recognizes is unknown. Other DNA sequences in this sample translate to the same CDR3.

Sequences were obtained from PBMCs. The sequence came from a woman younger than 30 in good health and CMV-seronegative. The chain couples TRBV7-6 to TRBJ1-1; 7 nucleotides align to TRBD1. CDR3 DNA sequence: TGTGCCAGCAGCTCAGGGGGTGGCACTGAAGCTTTCTTT. Translating it yields CASSSGGGTEAFF.